Below are 12 T cell receptor beta chains sequenced from a single sample in a study of blood T cell repertoires in COVID-19 (TCRdb year 2020). Library method: the immunoSEQ multiplex PCR assay. This is the immuneACCESS table as TCRdb keeps it, with only in-frame sequences that have V and J called. A part of the clones is gone; compared with another copy, unresolved V genes explain less than half, and the rest is unexplained. Present in this sample are some 200,000 clones, around 81% of which were seen just once. Of the sample, roughly 13% is held by the ten largest clones. Sequenced sample: peripheral blood. All receptors derive from a human donor in a cohort sampled during active COVID-19.

This sequence joins TRBV28 and TRBJ2-7, with D maybe TRBD1 (6 bases). CDR3 length: 13 amino acids. Trimming removed 6 bases from V and 4 bases from J, with 13 bases in between. The germline V gene has CDR1 MDHEN and CDR2 SYDVKM. The CDR3 DNA reads TGTGCCAGCAGACACAGGGTTACTTACGAGCAGTACTTC. This codes for CASRHRVTYEQYF. The full variable domain, its missing parts supplied by reference TRBV28 and TRBJ2-7, is DVKVTQSSRYLVKRTGEKVFLECVQDMDHENMFWYRQDPGLGLRLIYFSYDVKMKEKGDIPEGYSVSREKKERFSLILESASTNQTSMYLCASRHRVTYEQYFGPGTRLTVT.

This clone has only a few counts. V is TRBV7-3 and J is TRBJ1-1, with unresolved D. V dropped 2 bases and J dropped 0 bases, with 10 bases sitting between them. The germline CDR1 and CDR2 sequences are SGHTA and FQGTGA. This CDR3 has 15 amino acids. This CDR3 reads CASSLGPGMNTEAFF. CDR3 nucleotide sequence: TGTGCCAGCAGCTTAGGCCCGGGGATGAACACTGAAGCTTTCTTT.

The chain links TRBV9 to TRBJ2-7; D gene ambiguous. The germline CDR1 and CDR2 sequences are SGDLS and YYNGEE. V lost 5 bases and J 0 bases, leaving 15 bases between the germline ends. This CDR3 is 15 amino acids long. CDR3 coding DNA: TGTGCCAGCAGTGGTGGTATAACAGACTCCTACGAGCAGTACTTC. Translating gives CASSGGITDSYEQYF.

V and J are TRBV21-1 and TRBJ2-7; TRBD1, the table's D call, was not compared with the DNA. TRBV21-1 is a pseudogene locus. This CDR3 is built from 16 residues. CDR3 sequence reads: CASSKAPGTALYEQYF. The CDR3 nucleotides are TGTGCCAGCAGCAAAGCGCCCGGGACAGCCCTCTACGAGCAGTACTTC.

CDR3 nucleotide sequence: TGCGCCAGCAGTCACCGGGACTCGCGTGGCACAGATACGCAGTATTTT. It specifies CASSHRDSRGTDTQYF. The chain has TRBV23-1 and TRBJ2-3; perhaps TRBD2 as D (6 bases). Being an ORF, TRBV23-1 has a function that is uncertain. The V end lost 3 bases, the J end lost 1 base, and 14 bases lay between the germline ends. The CDR3 covers 16 residues.

This clone showed up just a few times. V and J are TRBV7-2 and TRBJ1-1; TRBD1 matches at 7 bases. The germline gives CDR1 SGHTA, CDR2 FQGNSA. The ends lost 5 bases at V and 2 bases at J; junction bases unmatched: 5. The CDR3 loop spans 14 amino acids. The CDR3 is CASSPGTVNTEAFF. CDR3 DNA sequence: TGTGCCAGCAGCCCCGGGACAGTTAACACTGAAGCTTTCTTT. Using reference TRBV7-2 and TRBJ1-1 for the parts outside the CDR3, the full variable domain is GAGVSQSPSNKVTEKGKDVELRCDPISGHTALYWYRQSLGQGLEFLIYFQGNSAPDKSGLPSDRFSAERTGGSVSTLTIQRTQQEDSAVYLCASSPGTVNTEAFFGQGTRLTVV.

This sequence joins TRBV19 and TRBJ1-1; no firm D call. Germline assignment: CDR1 LNHDA and CDR2 SQIVND (reference sequence). V lost 5 bases and J 1 base, leaving 8 bases between the germline ends. This CDR3 contains 13 residues. The CDR3, as DNA: TGTGCCAGTAGTCGTAACAGGAACACTGAAGCTTTCTTT. Its translation: CASSRNRNTEAFF.

The chain couples TRBV2 to TRBJ1-5; D possibly corresponds to TRBD1 (6 bases). V was shortened by 4 bases and J by 3 bases, with 7 bases between the two germline ends. There are 13 residues in the CDR3. CDR1 is SNHLY, CDR2 FYNNEI, per germline. In DNA, the CDR3 is TGTGCCAGCAGTGGACAGGCCAATCAGCCCCAGCATTTT. Protein sequence: CASSGQANQPQHF.

J is TRBJ2-3 and V is TRBV6-5; no firm D call. Trimming stripped 4 bases from V and 5 bases from J, with 7 bases between. The length of the CDR3 is 12 residues. CDR1 MNHEY and CDR2 SVGAGI come from the germline V gene. CDR3 in amino acids: CASSFTRDTQYF. The CDR3 DNA reads TGTGCCAGCAGTTTTACGAGAGATACGCAGTATTTT.

This clone was counted a few times. V gene TRBV3-1 (or the pseudogene TRBV3-2) combines with J gene TRBJ2-7, with 8 nucleotides matching TRBD2. V trimming: 4 bases; J trimming: 2 bases; junction bases outside the gene matches: 13. The CDR3 totals 17 residues. Germline values: CDR1 LGHDT, CDR2 YNNKEL (reference sequence). The CDR3 is CASSPRPAGGPTYEQYF. The CDR3 DNA reads as TGTGCCAGCAGCCCCAGACCGGCGGGGGGCCCTACCTACGAGCAGTACTTC.

This clone was seen only a few times. This chain's CDR3 is CASSLSRVGALWYGYTF. DNA for the CDR3: TGTGCCAGCAGTTTATCCCGTGTGGGCGCCCTTTGGTATGGCTACACCTTC. The gene calls are TRBV27 and TRBJ1-2; D unclear. The germline V and J ends were trimmed by 0 bases and 5 bases, with 19 bases remaining between them. CDR1 and CDR2 from the germline V gene are MNHEY and SMNVEV (reference sequence). The CDR3 totals 17 residues.

The CDR3 region is CASSPGNYGYTF. The CDR3 region has the DNA TGTGCCAGCAGTCCAGGGAACTATGGCTACACCTTC. The J gene is TRBJ1-2, the V gene TRBV27, with D tentatively TRBD1 (5 bases). CDR1 and CDR2 from the germline V gene are MNHEY and SMNVEV (reference sequence). Between the trimmed V and J ends, which lost 5 bases and 2 bases, there was a span of 6 bases. The CDR3 totals 12 residues.